These T cell receptor beta chains were read from a single sample in a study of glioma-infiltrating T cells after dendritic cell vaccination. Produced via immunoSEQ multiplex PCR; TCRdb's table is partial and in-frame only. This table has around 83,000 clones, 85% appearing once. The starting material was blood, obtained after dendritic cell vaccination. The receptors here all came from a human donor with glioblastoma. Each CDR3 is given with its conserved first and last residue. A D gene is named only where the DNA matches it firmly. Clone size is stated in some rows and not others, as once, few, many or a class when expanded.

clone_size,j_call,v_call,d_call,cdr3_aa,cdr3_nt
few,TRBJ2-1,TRBV13,.,CASSSGNNEQFF,TGTGCCAGCAGCTCAGGCAACAATGAGCAGTTCTTC
.,TRBJ2-4,TRBV4-3,.,CASSQNRALGADIQYF,TGCGCCAGCAGTCAAAACAGGGCCCTAGGGGCGGACATTCAGTACTTC
few,TRBJ1-4,TRBV2,TRBD1,CASSEGDRYNEKLFF,TGTGCCAGCAGTGAAGGGGACAGGTATAATGAAAAACTGTTTTTT
.,TRBJ2-1,TRBV6-5,TRBD1,CASSYGTGGDYEQFF,TGTGCCAGCAGTTACGGGACAGGGGGCGATTATGAGCAGTTCTTC
few,TRBJ1-1,TRBV5-8,.,CASSLRVGNTEAFF,TGTGCCAGCAGCTTGCGGGTCGGGAACACGGAAGCTTTCTTT
.,TRBJ2-7,TRBV10-3,.,CAISDSASEEYF,TGTGCCATCAGTGACTCGGCCTCGGAGGAGTACTTC
.,TRBJ1-5,TRBV10-2,.,CASRDQDGRDYQPQHF,TGCGCCAGCCGGGATCAGGACGGAAGAGACTATCAGCCCCAGCATTTT
.,TRBJ2-1,TRBV7-3,.,CASSLTSSSYNEQFF,TGTGCCAGCAGCTTAACGAGTAGCTCCTACAATGAGCAGTTCTTC
.,TRBJ2-7,TRBV25-1,TRBD2,CASSGISGNKEGSHEQYF,TGTGCCAGCAGCGGGATTAGCGGGAATAAGGAAGGCTCCCACGAGCAGTACTTC
.,TRBJ1-1,TRBV9,TRBD1,CASSEGQGEAFF,TGTGCCAGCAGCGAAGGACAGGGTGAAGCTTTCTTT
few,TRBJ2-7,TRBV19,TRBD2,CASSIRGGAGGTYEQYF,TGTGCCAGTAGTATTCGAGGGGGAGCGGGAGGGACCTACGAGCAGTACTTC
.,TRBJ2-2,TRBV5-4,.,CASSSPGALTGELFF,TGTGCCAGCAGCTCACCAGGGGCTTTGACCGGGGAGCTGTTTTTT
few,TRBJ2-6,TRBV6-5,.,CASSYGGSGANVLTF,TGTGCCAGCAGTTATGGCGGTTCTGGGGCCAACGTCCTGACTTTC
.,TRBJ1-1,TRBV28,.,CASTTEGGHTEAFF,TGTGCCAGCACTACAGAGGGCGGTCACACTGAAGCTTTCTTT
.,TRBJ2-5,TRBV20-1,.,CSVKETQYF,TGCAGTGTAAAAGAGACCCAGTACTTC
.,TRBJ2-7,TRBV28,TRBD1,CASSLRGRLEQYF,TGTGCCAGCAGTTTGAGGGGGCGTCTTGAGCAGTACTTC
.,TRBJ1-4,TRBV15,TRBD1,CATSRTGNNEKLFF,TGTGCCACCAGCAGGACAGGGAATAATGAAAAACTGTTTTTT
.,TRBJ2-6,TRBV27,.,CASSFSAGANVLTF,TGTGCCAGCAGTTTCTCAGCGGGGGCCAACGTCCTGACTTTC
.,TRBJ2-7,TRBV7-3,TRBD1,CASSLTGQGSHEQYF,TGTGCCAGCAGCTTAACGGGACAGGGGAGCCACGAGCAGTACTTC
.,TRBJ2-3,TRBV7-9,.,CASSLAPDSSTDTQYF,TGTGCCAGCAGCTTAGCCCCAGACTCTAGCACAGATACGCAGTATTTT
.,TRBJ1-3,TRBV7-2,TRBD1,CASSSGQSVNTIYF,TGTGCCAGCAGCTCGGGACAGTCGGTGAACACCATATATTTT
.,TRBJ2-7,TRBV28,TRBD1,CASSFTRYGQGVFEQYF,TGTGCCAGCAGTTTCACCCGCTACGGACAGGGTGTCTTCGAGCAGTACTTC
.,TRBJ2-2,TRBV4-1,TRBD2,CASSSRTSGPNTGELFF,TGCGCCAGCAGCTCCCGGACTAGCGGGCCGAACACCGGGGAGCTGTTTTTT
few,TRBJ2-3,TRBV6-4,TRBD2,CASSEGTSGGAPDTQYF,TGTGCCAGCAGTGAAGGGACTAGCGGGGGGGCGCCAGATACGCAGTATTTT
.,TRBJ2-7,TRBV29-1,.,CSVAVLINDEQYF,TGCAGCGTAGCCGTATTGATTAACGACGAGCAGTACTTC
.,TRBJ2-3,TRBV7-2,TRBD2,CASSPSSGGTLGQYF,TGTGCCAGCAGCCCATCTAGCGGGGGGACCCTCGGGCAGTATTTT
.,TRBJ1-2,TRBV30,TRBD1,CAWSVTGGSHGYTF,TGTGCCTGGAGTGTAACAGGGGGTTCGCATGGCTACACCTTC
.,TRBJ2-1,TRBV7-6,TRBD1,CASSLRGRGIYEQFF,TGTGCCAGCAGCTTGAGGGGGCGAGGTATCTATGAGCAGTTCTTC
.,TRBJ2-7,TRBV13,TRBD1,CASSYRTGGNEQYF,TGTGCCAGCAGTTATCGGACAGGGGGAAACGAGCAGTACTTC
.,TRBJ1-6,TRBV5-1,.,CASSLKTADGNSPLHF,TGCGCCAGCAGCTTGAAAACAGCAGACGGCAATTCACCCCTCCACTTT
.,TRBJ2-1,TRBV2,TRBD2,CARGRGGSSYNEQFF,TGTGCCAGGGGCCGGGGAGGGAGCTCCTACAATGAGCAGTTCTTC
.,TRBJ2-7,TRBV28,TRBD1,CASNLLPGQGPYEQYF,TGTGCCAGCAACCTCCTACCGGGACAGGGTCCCTACGAGCAGTACTTC
.,TRBJ2-1,TRBV5-1,TRBD2,CASRATSGESSYNEQFF,TGCGCCAGCAGAGCGACTAGCGGGGAAAGCTCCTACAATGAGCAGTTCTTC
.,TRBJ1-4,TRBV5-4,TRBD1,CASSLQGVATNEKLFF,TGTGCCAGCAGCTTACAGGGGGTTGCAACTAATGAAAAACTGTTTTTT
.,TRBJ2-3,TRBV29-1,TRBD1,CSDLTGGSDTQYF,TGCAGCGATCTGACAGGGGGCTCAGATACGCAGTATTTT
.,TRBJ2-7,TRBV28,TRBD1,CASSSSGTGFYEQYF,TGTGCCAGCAGTTCCTCCGGGACAGGGTTCTACGAGCAGTACTTC
.,TRBJ1-1,TRBV6-1,.,CASSDVQVRWTEAFF,TGTGCCAGCAGTGATGTACAGGTGAGATGGACTGAAGCTTTCTTT
few,TRBJ2-7,TRBV6-5,.,CASSYSMQYEQYF,TGTGCCAGCAGTTACTCGATGCAGTACGAGCAGTACTTC
.,TRBJ2-3,TRBV4-1,TRBD2,CASSQDGVAGARVRGADTQYF,TGCGCCAGCAGCCAAGATGGGGTAGCGGGGGCCAGGGTGCGGGGGGCAGATACGCAGTATTTT
.,TRBJ2-7,TRBV28,TRBD1,CASSQGEQGSDEQYF,TGTGCCAGCAGCCAGGGGGAACAGGGGTCCGACGAGCAGTACTTC
.,TRBJ1-5,TRBV29-1,.,CSVSGSSNQPQHF,TGCAGCGTTTCGGGATCGAGCAATCAGCCCCAGCATTTT
.,TRBJ2-1,TRBV9,TRBD2,CASSLTSGSASEQFF,TGTGCCAGCAGTTTAACTAGCGGGAGTGCAAGTGAGCAGTTCTTC
few,TRBJ2-1,TRBV6-6,.,CASSYSETVNEQFF,TGTGCCAGCAGTTACTCGGAGACGGTCAATGAGCAGTTCTTC
.,TRBJ1-2,TRBV4-3,.,CASSQDWVQPGNYGYTF,TGCGCCAGCAGCCAAGATTGGGTCCAGCCGGGTAACTATGGCTACACCTTC
.,TRBJ2-3,TRBV5-1,TRBD2,CASSSLSGSADTQYF,TGCGCCAGCAGCTCCCTCAGCGGGAGTGCAGATACGCAGTATTTT
.,TRBJ2-1,TRBV6-1,TRBD1,CASSGDRGLYNEQFF,TGTGCCAGCAGTGGGGACAGGGGGCTCTACAATGAGCAGTTCTTC
.,TRBJ2-5,TRBV5-1,.,CASSLAGDAETQYF,TGCGCCAGCAGCTTGGCGGGGGATGCGGAGACCCAGTACTTC
.,TRBJ1-1,TRBV6-5,.,CASLIGGANTEAFF,TGTGCCAGCTTAATTGGGGGGGCTAACACTGAAGCTTTCTTT
.,TRBJ2-1,TRBV7-7,.,CASSSGTGSYNEQFF,TGTGCCAGCAGCTCCGGGACTGGCTCCTACAATGAGCAGTTCTTC
.,TRBJ2-3,TRBV6-5,.,CASSYLQRSTDTQYF,TGTGCCAGCAGTTACCTACAGAGAAGCACAGATACGCAGTATTTT
.,TRBJ2-7,TRBV6-5,.,CASQGTHSYEQYF,TGTGCCAGCCAGGGAACCCACTCCTACGAGCAGTACTTC
.,TRBJ2-7,TRBV5-1,.,CASSFSRDEQYF,TGCGCCAGCAGCTTTTCCAGGGACGAGCAGTACTTC
.,TRBJ2-7,TRBV7-3,TRBD2,CASSLLAGGPGPNEQYF,TGTGCCAGCAGCTTACTAGCGGGAGGGCCCGGGCCGAACGAGCAGTACTTC
few,TRBJ2-7,TRBV15,.,CATSRDRPREQYF,TGTGCCACCAGCAGAGATCGCCCACGGGAGCAGTACTTC
.,TRBJ1-1,TRBV5-6,.,CASSLETVNTEAFF,TGTGCCAGCAGCTTAGAGACAGTGAACACTGAAGCTTTCTTT